The table lists the clone carrying this T cell receptor beta chain with a few counts. Its antigen remains unidentified. These data belong to a study of T cell repertoires in cytomegalovirus infection. Per the germline V gene, CDR1 is MNHNS and CDR2 is SASEGT. The CDR3 covers 15 residues. Trimming stripped 4 bases from V and 1 base from J, with 11 bases between. A single record per CDR3 protein comes from TCRdb applying MiXCR to the reads. The sample lists about a million distinct CDR3 sequences, less than 40% seen once, with around 15% in the top ten. Whole-study results and caveats: In two of eight donors, the top clonotype was HLA-C-restricted CMV-specific.

The chain has TRBV6-1 and TRBJ2-1; a weak D match, TRBD1 (6 bases). The source was cultured CD8+ T cells from PBMCs, collected from culture after CMV antigen stimulation. The sequence derives from a human donor in good health (CMV status not recorded). Some clones in this sample may be carry-over from other donors' samples. This CDR3 is CASSAGTPSYNEQFF. The CDR3 nucleotides are TGTGCCAGCAGTGCTGGGACACCTTCCTACAATGAGCAGTTCTTC.